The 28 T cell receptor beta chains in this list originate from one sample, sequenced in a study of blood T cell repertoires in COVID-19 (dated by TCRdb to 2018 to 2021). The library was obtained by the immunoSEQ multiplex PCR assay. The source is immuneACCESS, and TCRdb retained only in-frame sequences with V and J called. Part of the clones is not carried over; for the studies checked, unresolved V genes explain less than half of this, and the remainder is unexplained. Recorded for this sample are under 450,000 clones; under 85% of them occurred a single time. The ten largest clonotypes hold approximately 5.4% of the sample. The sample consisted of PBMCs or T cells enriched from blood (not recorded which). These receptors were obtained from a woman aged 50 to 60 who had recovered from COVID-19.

The CDR3, as DNA: TGTGCCAGCAGTAGAAACGACAGGGCACGGGCTTTCTTT. Residues: CASSRNDRARAFF. J is TRBJ1-1 and V is TRBV27, with 7 bases identical to TRBD1. The CDR3 spans 13 residues. V trimming: 5 bases; J trimming: 11 bases; junction bases outside the gene matches: 11. Looked up from germline, CDR1 is MNHEY and CDR2 is SMNVEV (reference sequence).

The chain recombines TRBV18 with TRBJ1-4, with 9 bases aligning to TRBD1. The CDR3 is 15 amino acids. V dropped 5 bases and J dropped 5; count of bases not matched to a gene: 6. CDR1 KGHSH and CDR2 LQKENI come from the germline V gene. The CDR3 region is CASSSMTGGNEKLFF. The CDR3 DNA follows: TGTGCCAGCTCATCGATGACAGGGGGGAATGAAAAACTGTTTTTT.

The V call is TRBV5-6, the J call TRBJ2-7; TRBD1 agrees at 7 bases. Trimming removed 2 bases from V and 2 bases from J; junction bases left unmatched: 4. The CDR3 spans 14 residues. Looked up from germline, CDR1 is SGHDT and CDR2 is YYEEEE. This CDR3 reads CASSLLQGAYEQYF. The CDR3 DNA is TGTGCCAGCAGCTTATTGCAGGGGGCCTACGAGCAGTACTTC.

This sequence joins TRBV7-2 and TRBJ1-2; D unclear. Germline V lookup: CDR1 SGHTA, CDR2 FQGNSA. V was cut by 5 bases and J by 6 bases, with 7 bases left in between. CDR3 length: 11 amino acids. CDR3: CASSPRDGYTF. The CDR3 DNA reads TGTGCCAGCAGCCCGCGGGATGGCTACACCTTC.

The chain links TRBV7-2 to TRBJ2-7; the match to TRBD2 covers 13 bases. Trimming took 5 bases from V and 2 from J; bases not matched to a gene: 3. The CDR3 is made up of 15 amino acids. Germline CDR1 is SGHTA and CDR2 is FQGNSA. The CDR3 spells CASSAGLAGAYEQYF. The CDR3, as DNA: TGTGCCAGCAGCGCCGGACTAGCGGGGGCCTACGAGCAGTACTTC.

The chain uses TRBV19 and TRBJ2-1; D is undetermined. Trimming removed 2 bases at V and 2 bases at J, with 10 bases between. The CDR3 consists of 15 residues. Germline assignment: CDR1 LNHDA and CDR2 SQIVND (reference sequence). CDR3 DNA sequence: TGTGCCAGTAGTATATCCAGTGGTACCTACAATGAGCAGTTCTTC. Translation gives CASSISSGTYNEQFF.

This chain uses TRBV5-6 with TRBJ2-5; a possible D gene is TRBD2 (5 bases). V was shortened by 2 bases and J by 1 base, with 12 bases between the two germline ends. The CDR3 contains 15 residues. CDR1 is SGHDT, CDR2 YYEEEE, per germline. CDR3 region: CASSLRRQFQETQYF. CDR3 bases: TGTGCCAGCAGCTTAAGGAGGCAGTTCCAAGAGACCCAGTACTTC.

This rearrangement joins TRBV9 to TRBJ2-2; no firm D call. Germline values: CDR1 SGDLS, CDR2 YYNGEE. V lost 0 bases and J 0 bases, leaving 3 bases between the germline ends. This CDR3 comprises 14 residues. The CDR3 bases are TGTGCCAGCAGCGTAGTAGCGAACACCGGGGAGCTGTTTTTT. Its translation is CASSVVANTGELFF.

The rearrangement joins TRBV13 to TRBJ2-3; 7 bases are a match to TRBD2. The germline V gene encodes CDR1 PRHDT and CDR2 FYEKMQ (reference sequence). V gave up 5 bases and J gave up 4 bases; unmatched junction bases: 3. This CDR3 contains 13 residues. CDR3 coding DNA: TGTGCCAGCAGCACTCGGGGGGCAGATACGCAGTATTTT. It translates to CASSTRGADTQYF.

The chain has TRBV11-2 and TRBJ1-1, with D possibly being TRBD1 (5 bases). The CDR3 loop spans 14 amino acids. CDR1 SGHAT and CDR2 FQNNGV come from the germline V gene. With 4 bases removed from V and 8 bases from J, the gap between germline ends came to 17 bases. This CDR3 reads CASSSDIFWEEAFF. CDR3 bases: TGTGCCAGCAGCTCGGACATATTTTGGGAAGAAGCTTTCTTT. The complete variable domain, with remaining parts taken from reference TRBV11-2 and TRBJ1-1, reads EAGVAQSPRYKIIEKRQSVAFWCNPISGHATLYWYQQILGQGPKLLIQFQNNGVVDDSQLPKDRFSAERLKGVDSTLKIQPAKLEDSAVYLCASSSDIFWEEAFFGQGTRLTVV.

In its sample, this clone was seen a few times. CDR3 loop: CASSPDGGQQITMGYTF. The CDR3 nucleotides read TGTGCCAGCTCACCCGACGGGGGACAGCAGATAACTATGGGCTACACCTTC. J is TRBJ1-2 and V is TRBV18; 7 positions agree with TRBD1. The V segment lost 3 bases and the J segment 8 bases; nucleotides outside the gene matches: 18. Germline values: CDR1 KGHSH, CDR2 LQKENI. This CDR3 spans 17 amino acids.

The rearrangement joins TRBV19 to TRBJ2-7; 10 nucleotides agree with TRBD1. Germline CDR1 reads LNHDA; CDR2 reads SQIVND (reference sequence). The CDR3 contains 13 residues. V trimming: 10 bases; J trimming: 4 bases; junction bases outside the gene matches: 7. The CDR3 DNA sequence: TGTGCCACTCGGGACAGGGGTTTGTACGAGCAGTACTTC. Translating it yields CATRDRGLYEQYF.

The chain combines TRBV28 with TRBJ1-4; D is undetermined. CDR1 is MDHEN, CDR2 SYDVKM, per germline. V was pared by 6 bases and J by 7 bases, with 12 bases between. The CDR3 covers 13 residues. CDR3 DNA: TGTGCCAGCAGGAGGGTGGAGGTTGAAAAACTGTTTTTT. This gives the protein CASRRVEVEKLFF.

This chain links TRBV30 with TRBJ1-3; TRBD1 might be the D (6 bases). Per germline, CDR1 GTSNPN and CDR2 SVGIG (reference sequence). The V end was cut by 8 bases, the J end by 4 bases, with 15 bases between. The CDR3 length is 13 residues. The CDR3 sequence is CAGNRDPGNTIYF. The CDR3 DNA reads TGTGCCGGTAACAGGGATCCAGGAAACACCATATATTTT.

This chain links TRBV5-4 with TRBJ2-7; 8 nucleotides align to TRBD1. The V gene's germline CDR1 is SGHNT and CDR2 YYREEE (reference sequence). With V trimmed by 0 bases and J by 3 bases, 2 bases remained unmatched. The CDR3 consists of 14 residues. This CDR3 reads CASSLAGQGYEQYF. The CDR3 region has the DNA TGTGCCAGCAGCTTGGCAGGACAGGGCTACGAGCAGTACTTC.

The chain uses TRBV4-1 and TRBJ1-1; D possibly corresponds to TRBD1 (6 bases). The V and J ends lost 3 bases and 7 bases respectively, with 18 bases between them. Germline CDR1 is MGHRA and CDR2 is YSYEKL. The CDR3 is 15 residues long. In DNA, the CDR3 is TGCGCCAGCAGCCACGCACCGGGACAAGCTGTTGAAGCTTTCTTT. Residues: CASSHAPGQAVEAFF.

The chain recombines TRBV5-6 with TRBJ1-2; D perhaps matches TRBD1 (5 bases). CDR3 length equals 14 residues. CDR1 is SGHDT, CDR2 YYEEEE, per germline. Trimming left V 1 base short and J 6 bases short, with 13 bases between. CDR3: CASSLLVVGHGYTF. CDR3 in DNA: TGTGCCAGCAGCTTGTTAGTGGTGGGGCATGGCTACACCTTC.

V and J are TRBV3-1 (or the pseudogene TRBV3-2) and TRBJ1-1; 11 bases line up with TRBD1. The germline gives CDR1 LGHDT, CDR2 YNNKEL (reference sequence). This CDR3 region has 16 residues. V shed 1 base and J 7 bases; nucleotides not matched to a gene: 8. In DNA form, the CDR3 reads TGTGCCAGCAGCCAAGGCCTTCCCGGGACAGGGGGTGAAGCTTTCTTT. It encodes CASSQGLPGTGGEAFF.

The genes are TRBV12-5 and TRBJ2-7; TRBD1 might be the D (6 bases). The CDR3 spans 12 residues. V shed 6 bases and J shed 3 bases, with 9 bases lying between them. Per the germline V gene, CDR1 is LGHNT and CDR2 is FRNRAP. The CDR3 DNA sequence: TGTGCTAGTGGCCAGGGGTTCTACGAGCAGTACTTC. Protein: CASGQGFYEQYF.

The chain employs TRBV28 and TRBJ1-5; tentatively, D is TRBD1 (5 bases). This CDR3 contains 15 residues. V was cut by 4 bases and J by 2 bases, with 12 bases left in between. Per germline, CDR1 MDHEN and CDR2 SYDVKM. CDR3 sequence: CASSSQGLGNQPQHF. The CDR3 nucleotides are TGTGCCAGCAGTTCCCAGGGTCTGGGCAATCAGCCCCAGCATTTT.

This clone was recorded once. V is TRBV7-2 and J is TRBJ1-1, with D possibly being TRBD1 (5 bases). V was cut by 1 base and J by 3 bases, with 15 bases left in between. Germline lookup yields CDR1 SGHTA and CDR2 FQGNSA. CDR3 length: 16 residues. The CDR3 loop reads CASSLGGTLIDTEAFF. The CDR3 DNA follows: TGTGCCAGCAGCTTAGGCGGGACGCTTATTGACACTGAAGCTTTCTTT.

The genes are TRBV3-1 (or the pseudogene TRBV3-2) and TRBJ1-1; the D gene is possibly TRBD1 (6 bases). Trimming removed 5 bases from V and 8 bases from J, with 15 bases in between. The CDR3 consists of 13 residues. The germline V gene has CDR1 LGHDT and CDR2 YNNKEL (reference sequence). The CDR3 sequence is CASSAGVSREAFF. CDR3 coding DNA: TGTGCCAGCAGCGCAGGGGTGTCCAGAGAAGCTTTCTTT.

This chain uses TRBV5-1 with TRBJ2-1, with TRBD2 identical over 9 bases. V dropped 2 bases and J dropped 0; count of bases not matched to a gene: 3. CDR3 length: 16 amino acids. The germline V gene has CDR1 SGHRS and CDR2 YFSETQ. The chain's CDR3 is CASSLWREGSYNEQFF. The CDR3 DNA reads TGCGCCAGCAGCTTATGGCGGGAGGGCTCCTACAATGAGCAGTTCTTC.

For the CDR3, the DNA is TGTGCCAGCAGCTTAGTTAGCGGGGGGGCGTCAGAGACCCAGTACTTC. It encodes CASSLVSGGASETQYF. The chain employs TRBV7-8 and TRBJ2-5; 11 bases align to TRBD2. V lost 1 base and J lost 4; bases outside the gene matches: 5. The V gene's germline CDR1 is SGHVS and CDR2 FQNEAQ. The CDR3 has 16 residues.

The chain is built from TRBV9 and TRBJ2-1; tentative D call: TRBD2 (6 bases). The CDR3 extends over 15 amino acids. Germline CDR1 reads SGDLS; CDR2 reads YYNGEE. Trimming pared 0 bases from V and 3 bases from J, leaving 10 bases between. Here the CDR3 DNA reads TGTGCCAGCAGCGTAGAGGGACTCTACTACAATGAGCAGTTCTTC. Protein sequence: CASSVEGLYYNEQFF.

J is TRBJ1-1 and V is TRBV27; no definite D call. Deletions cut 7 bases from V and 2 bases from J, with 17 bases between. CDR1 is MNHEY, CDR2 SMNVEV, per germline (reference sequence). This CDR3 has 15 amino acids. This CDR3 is CASKPRGGVNTEAFF. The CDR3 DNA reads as TGTGCCAGCAAACCCCGAGGAGGAGTTAACACTGAAGCTTTCTTT.

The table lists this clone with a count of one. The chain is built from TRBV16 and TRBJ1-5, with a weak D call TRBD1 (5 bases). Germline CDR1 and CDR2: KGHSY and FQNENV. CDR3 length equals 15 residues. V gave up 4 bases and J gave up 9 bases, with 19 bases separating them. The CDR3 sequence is CASSPIDSENRPQHF. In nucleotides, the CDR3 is TGTGCCAGCAGCCCCATCGACAGCGAAAACCGGCCCCAGCATTTT.

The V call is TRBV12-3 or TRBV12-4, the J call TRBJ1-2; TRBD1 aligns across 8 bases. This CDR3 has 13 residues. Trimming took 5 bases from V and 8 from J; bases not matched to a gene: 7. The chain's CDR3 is CASSPGQGLGYTF. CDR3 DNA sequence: TGTGCCAGCAGTCCCGGACAGGGTCTGGGCTACACCTTC.